The rows below give T cell receptor beta chains drawn from one sample of a study of breast tumors, draining lymph nodes, adjacent tissues. TCRdb re-called the multiplex PCR reads with MiXCR, one entry per CDR3 protein. The top ten hold roughly a quarter of the sample, which has fewer than 25,000 distinct CDR3 sequences, 40% to 45% seen once. Material for sequencing was breast tumor tissue. The receptor set was obtained from a female donor with breast cancer. Some clones in this sample may be carry-over from other donors' samples. Both conserved end residues are part of each CDR3. The order of the fields is clone size, D gene, J gene, V gene, CDR3 protein, CDR3 DNA. The D gene is left open where the match is weak. The size of a clone is reported for some rows only, either as once, few or many, or as a class for expanded clones.

>few|TRBD2|TRBJ2-3|TRBV6-1
CASSERGTSGSGRTDTQYF
TGTGCCAGCAGTGAAAGGGGGACTAGCGGGAGTGGAAGAACAGATACGCAGTATTTT
>.|.|TRBJ2-6|TRBV7-9
CGSSWDVTGANVLTF
TGTGGCAGCAGCTGGGATGTTACTGGGGCCAACGTCCTGACTTTC
>once|TRBD1|TRBJ1-2|TRBV11-3
CASSKGQGAVYGYTF
TGTGCCAGCAGCAAGGGACAGGGGGCTGTCTATGGCTACACCTTC
>.|.|TRBJ1-6|TRBV25-1
CASSTGARGSYNSPLHF
TGTGCCAGCAGTACCGGGGCACGGGGCTCCTATAATTCACCCCTCCACTTT
>.|.|TRBJ2-3|TRBV5-5
CASSLGTAPFTDTQYF
TGTGCCAGCAGCTTGGGGACAGCCCCGTTCACAGATACGCAGTATTTT
>many|.|TRBJ1-2|TRBV7-9
CASSAGLYGYTF
TGTGCCAGCAGCGCAGGTCTCTATGGCTACACCTTC
>.|.|TRBJ2-3|TRBV7-3
CSSSFQSTDTQYF
TGTTCCAGCAGCTTCCAGAGCACAGATACGCAGTATTTT
>many|.|TRBJ2-5|TRBV20-1
CSARDRGGNLKTQYF
TGCAGTGCTAGAGATCGTGGGGGTAACCTGAAGACCCAGTACTTC
>.|.|TRBJ2-1|TRBV25-1
CASGWANEQFF
TGTGCCAGTGGCTGGGCCAATGAGCAGTTCTTC
>.|.|TRBJ1-2|TRBV6-5
CASRYDRQRLYGYTF
TGTGCCAGCAGATATGACAGGCAGAGGCTCTATGGCTACACCTTC
>.|.|TRBJ2-1|TRBV10-2
CASSASWNEQFF
TGCGCCAGCAGTGCGTCGTGGAATGAGCAGTTCTTC
>many|TRBD2|TRBJ2-2|TRBV19
CASSMGGGRTGELFF
TGTGCCAGTAGTATGGGGGGGGGTCGGACCGGGGAGCTGTTTTTT
>few|.|TRBJ2-3|TRBV12-3/TRBV12-4
CASRPGKGSEADTQYF
TGTGCCAGCAGACCGGGAAAGGGAAGTGAGGCAGATACGCAGTATTTT
>.|.|TRBJ2-4|TRBV6-5
CASSPQLAKNIQYF
TGTGCCAGCAGCCCCCAACTAGCCAAAAACATTCAGTACTTC
>medium-sized|TRBD2|TRBJ2-3|TRBV5-1
CASSWGGRTDTQYF
TGCGCCAGCAGCTGGGGGGGTCGCACAGATACGCAGTATTTT
>medium-sized|TRBD1|TRBJ2-7|TRBV5-1
CASSLGHRDSSYEQYF
TGCGCCAGCAGCTTGGGGCATCGGGACAGCTCCTACGAGCAGTACTTC
>many|TRBD1|TRBJ2-1|TRBV11-1
CASSFRDSYNEQFF
TGTGCCAGCAGCTTCAGGGACAGCTACAATGAGCAGTTCTTC
>many|.|TRBJ2-3|TRBV4-3
CASSQDLSGYTDTQYF
TGCGCCAGCAGCCAAGATCTGTCAGGGTACACAGATACGCAGTATTTT
>once|.|TRBJ1-4|TRBV15
CATSRDPRNEKLFF
TGTGCCACCAGCAGAGATCCGAGGAATGAAAAACTGTTTTTT
>.|.|TRBJ1-2|TRBV6-2/TRBV6-3
CASTKTPTNYGYTF
TGTGCCAGCACCAAGACACCTACTAACTATGGCTACACCTTC
>.|.|TRBJ1-5|TRBV20-1
CSARTPDMRQPQHF
TGCAGTGCTCGAACCCCGGACATGAGGCAGCCCCAGCATTTT
>.|.|TRBJ1-1|TRBV19
CASSLTGPVVTEAFF
TGTGCCAGTAGTTTGACAGGCCCGGTAGTCACTGAAGCTTTCTTT
>once|.|TRBJ1-2|TRBV20-1
CSARDRVVGGYTF
TGCAGTGCTAGAGACAGGGTTGTAGGAGGCTACACCTTC
>many|TRBD2|TRBJ2-3|TRBV10-2
CASSEYKRGGTDTQYF
TGCGCCAGCAGTGAGTACAAGCGGGGCGGCACAGATACGCAGTATTTT
>.|TRBD2|TRBJ2-1|TRBV29-1
CSVVWREKGNNEQFF
TGCAGCGTTGTGTGGCGGGAGAAGGGAAACAATGAGCAGTTCTTC
>many|TRBD1|TRBJ2-7|TRBV20-1
CSARAVGQGSEQYF
TGCAGTGCTAGAGCCGTGGGACAGGGCTCCGAGCAGTACTTC
>medium-sized|.|TRBJ2-2|TRBV7-8
CASSLVGGLGTGELFF
TGTGCCAGCAGCTTAGTAGGGGGGCTCGGGACCGGGGAGCTGTTTTTT
>many|.|TRBJ1-5|TRBV19
CASRDRFSNQPQHF
TGTGCCAGTAGGGACAGATTTAGCAATCAGCCCCAGCATTTT
>many|.|TRBJ1-6|TRBV15
CATSRDRGSNSPLHF
TGTGCCACCAGCAGAGATAGGGGTAGTAATTCACCCCTCCACTTT
>.|TRBD1|TRBJ2-1|TRBV18
CASSPGDRGFDEQFF
TGTGCCAGCTCACCGGGGGACAGGGGGTTCGATGAGCAGTTCTTC
>.|TRBD1|TRBJ1-5|TRBV18
CASSSARTGGSNQPQHF
TGTGCCAGCTCATCGGCTCGGACAGGCGGCAGCAATCAGCCCCAGCATTTT
>.|.|TRBJ1-5|TRBV12-3/TRBV12-4
CASRGSSNQPQHF
TGTGCCAGCAGGGGGTCCTCTAATCAGCCCCAGCATTTT
>medium-sized|.|TRBJ2-3|TRBV5-1
CASSLARSDTQYF
TGCGCCAGCAGCTTGGCTAGGTCAGATACGCAGTATTTT
>.|.|TRBJ2-5|TRBV7-3
CASSLTGGGVQETQYF
TGTGCCAGCAGCTTAACTGGAGGTGGGGTCCAAGAGACCCAGTACTTC
>many|.|TRBJ2-7|TRBV20-1
CSARDGYSYEQYF
TGCAGTGCCCGGGACGGATACTCCTACGAGCAGTACTTC
>many|TRBD1|TRBJ1-4|TRBV29-1
CSVRDRGNEKLFF
TGCAGCGTTCGGGACAGGGGTAATGAAAAACTGTTTTTT
>many|.|TRBJ1-6|TRBV4-3
CASSRDPEDSPLHF
TGCGCCAGCAGCCGGGACCCGGAGGATTCACCCCTCCACTTT
>few|.|TRBJ2-1|TRBV20-1
CSASGPNYNEQFF
TGCAGTGCTAGCGGGCCAAACTACAATGAGCAGTTCTTC
>many|.|TRBJ2-5|TRBV30
CAQSRRSQETQYF
TGTGCCCAATCTCGACGGAGCCAAGAGACCCAGTACTTC